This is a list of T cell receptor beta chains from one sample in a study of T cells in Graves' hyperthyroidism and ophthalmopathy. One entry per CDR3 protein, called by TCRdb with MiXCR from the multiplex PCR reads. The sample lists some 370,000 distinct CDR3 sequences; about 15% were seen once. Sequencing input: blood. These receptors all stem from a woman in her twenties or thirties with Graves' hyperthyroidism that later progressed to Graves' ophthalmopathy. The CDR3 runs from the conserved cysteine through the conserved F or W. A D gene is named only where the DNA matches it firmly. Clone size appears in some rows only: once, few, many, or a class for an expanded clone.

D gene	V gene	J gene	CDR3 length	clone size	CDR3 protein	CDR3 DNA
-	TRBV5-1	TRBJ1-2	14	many	CASSLEQGGDGYTF	TGCGCCAGCAGCTTGGAACAGGGCGGTGATGGCTACACCTTC
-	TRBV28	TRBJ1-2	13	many	CASSLDSYYGYTF	TGTGCCAGCAGTTTGGACAGTTACTATGGCTACACCTTC
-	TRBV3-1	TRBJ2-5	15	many	CASSQGPGRGETQYF	TGTGCCAGCAGCCAAGGACCCGGACGGGGAGAGACCCAGTACTTC
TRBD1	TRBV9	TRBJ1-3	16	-	CASSEMAGGDGNTIYF	TGTGCCAGCAGCGAAATGGCAGGGGGCGATGGAAACACCATATATTTT
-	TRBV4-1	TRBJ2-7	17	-	CASSQVILGGDSYEQYF	TGCGCCAGCAGCCAAGTAATTTTAGGCGGGGACTCCTACGAGCAGTACTTC
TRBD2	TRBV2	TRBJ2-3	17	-	CASRPGLAGDGTDTQYF	TGTGCCAGCAGGCCGGGACTAGCGGGAGACGGCACAGATACGCAGTATTTT
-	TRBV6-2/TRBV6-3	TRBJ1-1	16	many	CASSHDSYGSNTEAFF	TGTGCCAGCAGTCACGACAGTTACGGCTCAAACACTGAAGCTTTCTTT
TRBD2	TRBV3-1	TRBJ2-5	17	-	CASSPGGASGSTKTQYF	TGTGCCAGCAGCCCGGGAGGAGCTAGCGGGAGTACGAAGACCCAGTACTTC
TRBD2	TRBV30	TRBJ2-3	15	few	CAWSHIAGATDTQYF	TGTGCCTGGAGTCATATAGCGGGGGCCACAGATACGCAGTATTTT
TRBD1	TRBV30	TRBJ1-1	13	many	CAWTTGGITEAFF	TGTGCCTGGACCACAGGGGGCATCACTGAAGCTTTCTTT
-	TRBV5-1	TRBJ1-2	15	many	CASSLAQNSNYGYTF	TGCGCCAGCAGCTTGGCACAGAACTCTAACTATGGCTACACCTTC
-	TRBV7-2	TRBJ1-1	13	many	CASSSKPNTEAFF	TGTGCCAGCAGCTCCAAACCAAACACTGAAGCTTTCTTT
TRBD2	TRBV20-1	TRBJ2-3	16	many	CSARPGLAGDTDTQYF	TGCAGTGCTAGACCAGGACTAGCGGGGGACACAGATACGCAGTATTTT
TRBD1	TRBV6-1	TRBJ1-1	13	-	CASRRDSNTEAFF	TGTGCCAGCAGACGGGACAGTAACACTGAAGCTTTCTTT
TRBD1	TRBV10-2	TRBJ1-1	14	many	CASSLTGEGTEAFF	TGCGCCAGCAGCTTGACAGGGGAGGGCACTGAAGCTTTCTTT
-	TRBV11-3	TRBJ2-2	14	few	CASSLPQQTGELFF	TGTGCCAGCAGCTTACCCCAGCAAACCGGGGAGCTGTTTTTT
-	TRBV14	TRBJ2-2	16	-	CASSQTWRLGTGELFF	TGTGCCAGCAGCCAAACGTGGAGGCTGGGCACCGGGGAGCTGTTTTTT
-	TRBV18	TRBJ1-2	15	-	CASSQRTDRNYGYTF	TGTGCCAGCTCCCAAAGGACGGATCGTAACTATGGCTACACCTTC
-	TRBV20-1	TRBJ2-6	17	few	CSARSPEVLSGANVLTF	TGCAGTGCTAGATCACCTGAAGTGCTCTCGGGGGCCAACGTCCTGACTTTC
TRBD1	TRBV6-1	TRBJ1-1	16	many	CASRMTGWGMNTEAFF	TGTGCCAGCAGGATGACAGGGTGGGGGATGAACACTGAAGCTTTCTTT
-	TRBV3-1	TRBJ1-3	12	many	CASSQVKGAIYF	TGTGCCAGCAGCCAAGTAAAGGGGGCCATATATTTT
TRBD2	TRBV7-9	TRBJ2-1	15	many	CASSPGLAGGHEQFF	TGTGCCAGCAGCCCGGGACTAGCGGGGGGGCATGAGCAGTTCTTC
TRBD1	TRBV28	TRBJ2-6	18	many	CASSVSRGRRPGANVLTF	TGTGCCAGCAGTGTTAGCAGGGGGCGACGTCCGGGGGCCAACGTCCTGACTTTC
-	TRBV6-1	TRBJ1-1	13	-	CASGTWRETEAFF	TGTGCCAGCGGGACTTGGAGGGAGACTGAAGCTTTCTTT
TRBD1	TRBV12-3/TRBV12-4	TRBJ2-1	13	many	CASSSRQGDEQFF	TGTGCCAGCAGTTCCCGACAGGGGGATGAGCAGTTCTTC
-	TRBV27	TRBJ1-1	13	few	CASSPSGNTEALF	TGTGCCAGCAGTCCGAGCGGGAACACTGAAGCTCTCTTT